The next 6 T cell receptor beta chains were all read from a single sample in a study of blood T cell repertoires in COVID-19. Repertoires were generated with immunoSEQ multiplex PCR, while TCRdb's copy carries only in-frame clones and drops some. The sample carries 35,000 to 40,000 clones, about 85% recorded once. Sequenced: peripheral blood. Receptors were obtained from a man aged 55 to 70 with COVID-19, enrolled during active disease.

CDR3 protein: CSVGLAVSTDTQYF. In nucleotides, the CDR3 is TGCAGCGTCGGACTAGCAGTAAGCACAGATACGCAGTATTTT. The chain recombines TRBV29-1 with TRBJ2-3; 8 bases are a match to TRBD2. This CDR3 is 14 amino acids long. CDR1 is SQVTM and CDR2 is ANQGSEA in the germline V gene. V trimming: 6 bases; J trimming: 0 bases; junction bases outside the gene matches: 5.

This chain joins TRBV5-8 and TRBJ2-2; 13 bases align to TRBD2. V trimming: 4 bases; J trimming: 2 bases; junction bases outside the gene matches: 2. The CDR3 runs to 16 residues. Germline V gene sequence: CDR1 SGHTS, CDR2 YDEGEE. CDR3 DNA: TGTGCCAGCAGCGGGGGACTAGCGGGAAACACCGGGGAGCTGTTTTTT. This encodes CASSGGLAGNTGELFF.

This clone was recorded only once. The V call is TRBV5-6, the J call TRBJ1-4, with D maybe TRBD1 (5 bases). Trimming cost V 0 bases and J 0 bases, with 9 bases left between them. The CDR3 extends over 16 amino acids. Germline CDR1 and CDR2: SGHDT and YYEEEE. In nucleotides, the CDR3 is TGTGCCAGCAGCTTGGGGGGCTTCTCAACTAATGAAAAACTGTTTTTT. Translation gives CASSLGGFSTNEKLFF.

The chain joins TRBV9 to TRBJ2-1; perhaps TRBD2 as D (5 bases). The length of the CDR3 is 13 residues. Germline V gives CDR1 SGDLS, CDR2 YYNGEE. V dropped 4 bases and J dropped 9 bases, with 14 bases sitting between them. The chain's CDR3 is CASSIRDLGEQFF. CDR3 bases: TGTGCCAGCAGCATACGGGATTTAGGTGAGCAGTTCTTC.

The gene calls are TRBV9 and TRBJ2-1; TRBD2 matches at 9 bases. V shed 0 bases, J shed 4 bases, and the junction held 5 bases outside the gene matches. The length of the CDR3 is 16 residues. CDR1 is SGDLS and CDR2 is YYNGEE in the germline V gene. The CDR3 DNA is TGTGCCAGCAGCGTAGATCGGCGGGAGGGGTACAATGAGCAGTTCTTC. It translates to CASSVDRREGYNEQFF.

The chain carries TRBV28 and TRBJ2-7; the D is unclear. Germline V gives CDR1 MDHEN, CDR2 SYDVKM. V lost 8 bases and J 2 bases, leaving 13 bases between the germline ends. The CDR3 extends over 13 amino acids. CDR3 sequence: CASASQLPYEQYF. As DNA, the CDR3 is TGTGCCAGCGCCTCCCAACTCCCCTACGAGCAGTACTTC.